Many counts were recorded for the clone carrying this TCR beta chain. Its antigen is still unknown. Time point specified: persistent/refractory GD, antithyroid drugs over 5 years with positive TRAb. PBMCs were the source of the RNA used for TCR sequencing. American Thyroid Association guidelines defined how Graves' disease was diagnosed. According to the study, TCR beta libraries were built with iRepertoire HTBI primers and CDR3-region Arm-PCR. TCRdb fed the multiplex PCR reads into MiXCR, producing one record per CDR3 protein. The repertoire holds approximately 690,000 distinct CDR3 sequences, with roughly 30% as singletons. These data are taken from a study of regulatory T cells in long-lasting Graves disease. The study, taken as a whole, reports: New patients shared fewer public clonotypes (approximately 1,000) than persistent patients did (around 2,700). Authors noted too few samples as a limitation.

The TCR comes from a female donor with Graves disease. This specimen was peripheral blood mononuclear cells (PBMCs), taken when the disease was refractory, from a patient treated with antithyroid drugs.

The CDR3 is CASSESRGANYGYTF. DNA for the CDR3: TGTGCCAGCAGTGAATCCCGGGGGGCTAACTATGGCTACACCTTC. The chain couples TRBV2 to TRBJ1-2; weak D call: TRBD1 (5 bases). Deletions cut 2 bases from V and 0 bases from J, with 10 bases between. CDR1 SNHLY and CDR2 FYNNEI come from the germline V gene. The length of the CDR3 is 15 residues.